The rows below give T cell receptor beta chains drawn from one sample of a study of cytomegalovirus exposure and HLA in healthy donors. The data were produced by immunoSEQ multiplex PCR, yet TCRdb's version contains in-frame clones alone and is incomplete. Among fewer than 150,000 clones, 65% to 70% were seen once, and the ten largest hold approximately 1.6%. Sequenced: PBMCs. These receptors originate from a human donor in good health. Both conserved end residues are part of each CDR3. A D gene is named only where the DNA matches it firmly. Clone size appears in some rows only: once, few, many, or a class for an expanded clone.

d_call clone_size j_call v_call cdr3_length cdr3_nt cdr3_aa
TRBD1 . TRBJ2-5 TRBV27 16 TGTGCCAGCGCCTCCCTCCGGGACAGGGGAGGCGAGACCCAGTACTTC CASASLRDRGGETQYF
. few TRBJ1-5 TRBV2 15 TGTGCCAGCAGTGAAGTAAGGACTTCCAATCAGCCCCAGCATTTT CASSEVRTSNQPQHF
TRBD2 . TRBJ2-1 TRBV19 18 TGTGCCAGTAGTGGGCAGGGAACTAGCGGGAGCTCCTACAATGAGCAGTTCTTC CASSGQGTSGSSYNEQFF
TRBD2 . TRBJ2-3 TRBV9 16 TGTGCCAGCAGCGTAGCTAGCGGGGGGGGAACAGATACGCAGTATTTT CASSVASGGGTDTQYF
TRBD2 . TRBJ2-3 TRBV11-2 16 TGTGCCAGCAGCTGGATAGCGGGATCTAGCACAGATACGCAGTATTTT CASSWIAGSSTDTQYF
. . TRBJ2-2 TRBV28 12 TGTGCCAGCACCCCCCTCCCCGGGGAGCTGTTTTTT CASTPLPGELFF
. . TRBJ2-7 TRBV7-2 16 TGTGCCAGCAGCTTAGGTCCGGGAGTGATGAATGACGAGCAGTACTTC CASSLGPGVMNDEQYF
TRBD2 . TRBJ2-5 TRBV28 17 TGTGCCAGCAGTCCGGGGACTAGCGGGATGGGGAAAGAGACCCAGTACTTC CASSPGTSGMGKETQYF
. . TRBJ1-3 TRBV10-3 18 TGTGCCACCAGTGAAGGAGGCGGGTTGACTGCCTCTGGAAACACCATATATTTT CATSEGGGLTASGNTIYF
. . TRBJ2-1 TRBV7-3 12 TGTGCCAGCAGCACCCCCAGTGGTGAGCAGTTCTTC CASSTPSGEQFF
TRBD1 few TRBJ2-5 TRBV19 13 TGTGCCAGTAGTGGCCGGGACAGAGAGACCCAGTACTTC CASSGRDRETQYF